This entry features one TCR beta chain sequence. Its target is unknown. Resections took place in Japan or China from about 2013 to 2018. Germline V gene data show CDR1 as LNHDA and CDR2 as SQIVND (reference sequence). The CDR3 is made up of 14 amino acids. The ends were cut back, 7 bases at V and 0 bases at J, with 10 bases in the middle. The data are from a study of immune evolution from preneoplasia to lung adenocarcinoma. Study-wide findings and caveats: Compared with EGFR-mutant or double wild-type lesions, KRAS-mutant nodules were more clonal.

TCRdb's table, derived via immunoSEQ multiplex PCR, lists solely in-frame clones and lacks some. The table records fewer than 12,000 clones, roughly four fifths of them present only once. The chain joins TRBV19 to TRBJ2-1; D is possibly TRBD1 (5 bases). The receptor comes from a person aged 70 to 85 with lung adenocarcinoma. Material for sequencing was FFPE minimally invasive lung adenocarcinoma tissue. The chain's CDR3 is CASKGRSSYNEQFF. The CDR3 nucleotides read TGTGCCAGTAAGGGGCGAAGCTCCTACAATGAGCAGTTCTTC.